This TCR beta chain was retrieved from a study of T cell changes during pregnancy in multiple sclerosis. The germline gives CDR1 MNHEY, CDR2 SVGAGI. This CDR3 spans 13 amino acids. V was trimmed by 8 bases and J by 7 bases, leaving 15 bases between them. TCRdb's copy holds only in-frame clones and misses some; the assay was immunoSEQ multiplex PCR. The data hold 60,000 to 75,000 clones, with roughly nine tenths observed a single time. The sample consisted of peripheral blood, taken before pregnancy. This TCR was sampled from a female donor with multiple sclerosis, enrolled in a pregnancy study. The V gene is TRBV6-5, the J gene TRBJ2-1; maybe TRBD1 (7 bases). The CDR3 region has the DNA TGTGCCAGCGGCGGGACAGCCAGTAATGAGCAGTTCTTC. Its protein is CASGGTASNEQFF.